This passage covers 18 T cell receptor beta chains from one sample sequenced in a study of blood T cells in healthy people across ages (dated by TCRdb to the mid-2010s). The receptor library was made with 5' RACE. Sequencer: Illumina HiSeq 2500. A second 7 to 11 cycle PCR used a sample-barcoded 5' primer and a J-beta primer mix. TCRdb reanalyzed the raw reads on its own, using fastp at Q25 for trimming and MiXCR for clone calling, and kept in-frame beta chains. Each CDR3 protein gets just one entry, which takes the most common genes and DNA from the rows behind it. The sample table holds around 280,000 distinct CDR3 sequences, of which around 30% were seen once. About 30% of the sample belongs to the ten largest clones. Sequencing input: blood. The source is a woman in her seventies in good health.

This clonotype was seen a handful of times. The gene calls are TRBV7-2 and TRBJ2-5; unclear D gene. The V end was cut by 1 base, the J end by 4 bases, with 10 bases between. Germline V gives CDR1 SGHTA, CDR2 FQGNSA. This CDR3 is 14 amino acids long. The CDR3 reads CASSLDRFAETQYF. CDR3 bases: TGTGCCAGCAGCTTAGACCGGTTTGCAGAGACCCAGTACTTC.

This clonotype was observed a handful of times. The chain uses TRBV20-1 and TRBJ2-3, with 10 bases lining up with TRBD1. Germline trimming cut 7 bases from V and 0 bases from J; bases unmatched to any gene: 10. Germline CDR1 DFQATT, CDR2 SNEGSKA (reference sequence). The CDR3 covers 16 residues. CDR3 protein: CSVSPGTGVSTDTQYF. The DNA for the CDR3 is TGCAGTGTTTCCCCCGGGACAGGGGTTAGCACAGATACGCAGTATTTT.

V gene TRBV20-1 combines with J gene TRBJ2-3; D unresolved. Germline V gene data show CDR1 as DFQATT and CDR2 as SNEGSKA (reference sequence). The CDR3 has 15 residues. Trimming took off 4 bases at V and 1 base at J, with 15 bases between the two ends. In nucleotides, the CDR3 is TGCAGTGCTACGATCAACAGTTTCCGCACAGATACGCAGTATTTT. Its translation is CSATINSFRTDTQYF.

The V and J genes are TRBV3-1 and TRBJ2-1, with TRBD2 identical over 10 bases. V dropped 4 bases and J dropped 4; count of bases not matched to a gene: 10. Germline lookup yields CDR1 LGHDT and CDR2 YNNKEL (reference sequence). The CDR3 length is 17 residues. CDR3 amino acids: CASSPGVAGGTYNEQFF. CDR3 in DNA: TGTGCCAGCAGCCCGGGGGTAGCGGGAGGAACTTACAATGAGCAGTTCTTC.

V usage is TRBV7-3 and J usage is TRBJ2-5; no reliable D call. Gene TRBJ2-7 matches the end of the DNA better, so the J call may be wrong. CDR1 and CDR2 from the germline V gene are SGHTA and FQGTGA. This CDR3 contains 15 residues. The CDR3 loop reads CASSLSFGSSYEQYF. The CDR3 DNA sequence: TGTGCCAGCAGCCTCAGTTTCGGAAGTTCCTACGAGCAGTACTTC.

This clonotype showed up just a few times. The V and J genes are TRBV4-3 and TRBJ2-1, with 8 bases identical to TRBD2. The germline gives CDR1 LGHNA, CDR2 YSLEER. CDR3 length: 15 residues. V was clipped by 0 bases and J by 4 bases; unmatched bases: 2. The CDR3 loop is CASSQEGLGYNEQFF. The DNA for the CDR3 is TGCGCCAGCAGCCAAGAGGGACTAGGGTACAATGAGCAGTTCTTC.

The V call is TRBV7-2, the J call TRBJ1-1, with D possibly being TRBD1 (5 bases). This CDR3 contains 14 residues. Per the germline V gene, CDR1 is SGHTA and CDR2 is FQGNSA. V was trimmed by 5 bases and J by 7 bases, leaving 17 bases between them. Written as DNA, the CDR3 is TGTGCCAGCAGCGTAACAGGCACAACTGGTGAAGCTTTCTTT. It is translated as CASSVTGTTGEAFF.

There are many counts of this clonotype. V is TRBV5-1 and J is TRBJ2-1; 12 bases align to TRBD2. With 0 bases clipped from V and 6 bases from J, the junction kept 1 base outside the gene matches. Germline CDR1 SGHRS, CDR2 YFSETQ. The CDR3 spans 15 residues. CDR3 region: CASSLELAGGNEQFF. The CDR3 nucleotides are TGCGCCAGCAGCTTGGAACTAGCGGGAGGCAATGAGCAGTTCTTC. Together with reference TRBV5-1 and TRBJ2-1, the CDR3 gives the full variable domain: KAGVTQTPRYLIKTRGQQVTLSCSPISGHRSVSWYQQTPGQGLQFLFEYFSETQRNKGNFPGRFSGRQFSNSRSEMNVSTLELGDSALYLCASSLELAGGNEQFFGPGTRLTVL.

There are a few counts of this clonotype. The genes are TRBV29-1 and TRBJ2-7; 8 positions agree with TRBD2. The junction had 10 bases not matched to a gene; V was cut back by 0 bases and J by 6 bases. This CDR3 has 15 residues. Germline lookup yields CDR1 SQVTM and CDR2 ANQGSEA. CDR3 sequence reads: CSVEDRPGLVGEQYF. The CDR3 coding sequence is TGCAGCGTTGAAGATCGGCCGGGACTAGTAGGCGAGCAGTACTTC.

The rearrangement joins TRBV6-5 to TRBJ2-3; the D gene is possibly TRBD2 (7 bases). Per the germline V gene, CDR1 is MNHEY and CDR2 is SVGAGI. Trimming pared 8 bases from V and 5 bases from J, leaving 23 bases between. This CDR3 contains 16 residues. CDR3 coding DNA: TGTGCCAGCCGCCTCGGGGGGCCGGTTCGGGGAGATACGCAGTATTTT. Its translation: CASRLGGPVRGDTQYF.

Concerning this clonotype: The conserved final phenylalanine or tryptophan is absent from the CDR3, which likely points to a read error. The rearrangement links TRBV7-2 to TRBJ2-7, with D possibly matching TRBD2 (6 bases). Germline values: CDR1 SGHTA, CDR2 FQGNSA. The CDR3 has 14 residues. CDR3 bases: TGTGCCAACAGCACCCCGGGACTCCCCAGGGAGCAGTACTCC. Translation: CANSTPGLPREQYS.

This clonotype was recorded a few times. V gene TRBV12-3 or TRBV12-4 combines with J gene TRBJ2-4; D is tentatively TRBD1 or TRBD2 (5 bases each). There are 15 residues in the CDR3. V was trimmed by 5 bases and J by 9 bases, leaving 20 bases between them. CDR3 DNA: TGTGCCAGCAGTCCACAAGCCGGGACGGACTCCATTCAGTACTTC. Amino acids: CASSPQAGTDSIQYF.

The chain uses TRBV19 and TRBJ2-5; D is possibly TRBD1 (7 bases). This CDR3 contains 13 residues. Trimming removed 8 bases at V and 5 bases at J, with 15 bases between. Germline values: CDR1 LNHDA, CDR2 SQIVND (reference sequence). The CDR3 sequence is CASLNSGGETQYF. The CDR3 region has the DNA TGTGCCAGTCTAAACTCAGGGGGGGAGACCCAGTACTTC.

This clonotype was seen a handful of times. The chain uses TRBV11-1 and TRBJ2-4; D not certain. This CDR3 is 14 amino acids long. V dropped 5 bases and J dropped 0 bases, with 8 bases sitting between them. Germline loops: CDR1 SGHAT, CDR2 FQDESV (reference sequence). The DNA of the CDR3 is TGTGCCAGCAGCAAAAGGGTAGCCAAAAACATTCAGTACTTC. The encoded protein is CASSKRVAKNIQYF.

V usage is TRBV6-5 and J usage is TRBJ2-5; 7 nucleotides match TRBD2. Germline loops: CDR1 MNHEY, CDR2 SVGAGI. The CDR3 sequence is 13 residues long. Trimming cost V 4 bases and J 3 bases; bases outside gene matches: 2. CDR3 protein: CASSWGGEETQYF. CDR3 bases: TGTGCCAGCAGTTGGGGGGGGGAAGAGACCCAGTACTTC.

In its sample, this clonotype was seen a few times. The chain couples TRBV5-4 to TRBJ2-7, with 7 bases lining up with TRBD1. The CDR3 is 14 amino acids. Germline CDR1 reads SGHNT; CDR2 reads YYREEE (reference sequence). V lost 4 bases to trimming and J lost 3 bases; unmatched junction nucleotides: 7. CDR3 DNA sequence: TGTGCCAGCAGCGACCCCGACAGGGTCTACGAGCAGTACTTC. It translates to CASSDPDRVYEQYF.

The chain carries TRBV7-9 and TRBJ2-1; D is perhaps TRBD2 (6 bases). The length of the CDR3 is 15 residues. Germline V CDR1 and CDR2: SEHNR, FQNEAQ (reference sequence). Trimming removed 1 base at V and 6 bases at J, with 13 bases between. Here the CDR3 reads CASSLVLGGANEQFF. CDR3 coding DNA: TGTGCCAGCAGCTTAGTTCTAGGCGGGGCCAATGAGCAGTTCTTC.

This clonotype was seen repeatedly, ten times or more. The chain employs TRBV9 and TRBJ2-3; maybe TRBD2 (6 bases). This CDR3 has 15 residues. The V gene's germline CDR1 is SGDLS and CDR2 YYNGEE. Trimming left V 1 base short and J 4 bases short, with 13 bases between. CDR3 DNA: TGTGCCAGCAGCGTACTTACGGGAGACCCAGATACGCAGTATTTT. As protein: CASSVLTGDPDTQYF.